This T cell receptor (beta chain) comes out of a study of shared clonotypes between healthy human individuals. In the authors' methods: ImmunoSEQ only sent back junction sequences with no quality scores, so filtering was done differently. The assay was immunoSEQ multiplex PCR, and TCRdb's table has in-frame clones only and misses some. The D gene and trimming were derived from the DNA, and the V and J assignments and clone size from that table. The sample includes some 1,600,000 clones, 95% to 99% of them seen just once. The CDR3 is 16 amino acids. Germline CDR1 SGHKS, CDR2 YYEKEE (reference sequence). V lost 2 bases and J lost 2; bases outside the gene matches: 10.

The chain employs TRBV5-5 and TRBJ2-7; TRBD2 matches 7 bases. The sequenced material came from naive CD4+ T cells sorted from blood. Subset reported: CD45RA+ positively selected. The sequence came from a man aged 25 to 40 in good health. CDR3 bases: TGTGCCAGCAGCTTAGGTAGGGGAGGGACCCCCTACGAGCAGTACTTC. Protein sequence: CASSLGRGGTPYEQYF.